The 21 T cell receptor beta chains below come from one sample, sequenced in a study of blood T cell repertoires in COVID-19. Assay: immunoSEQ multiplex PCR; the TCRdb copy retains only in-frame clones and omits some. Among some 42,000 clones listed, 60% to 80% were seen once. Sequenced: peripheral blood. The receptors stem from a woman aged 70-85 years with acute or convalescent COVID-19.

The V gene is TRBV11-3, the J gene TRBJ2-2, with TRBD2 identical over 10 bases. The CDR3 length is 15 residues. V shed 6 bases, J shed 5 bases, and the junction held 6 bases outside the gene matches. Germline-derived CDR1 and CDR2 are SGHNT and YENEEA. CDR3 in amino acids: CASSSSGRSTGELFF. The CDR3 DNA sequence: TGTGCCAGCAGTTCTAGCGGGAGATCGACCGGGGAGCTGTTTTTT.

The CDR3 nucleotides read TGTGCCAGCAGCCTAGGACTAGCGGGAGTTCCTGAGCAGTTCTTC. Protein product: CASSLGLAGVPEQFF. This sequence joins TRBV11-3 and TRBJ2-1; 13 bases line up with TRBD2. Per germline, CDR1 SGHNT and CDR2 YENEEA. The V gene end was trimmed by 5 bases and the J gene end by 9 bases; junction bases not matched to a gene: 7. The CDR3 is 15 amino acids.

This chain joins TRBV7-2 and TRBJ1-4; 7 bases map to TRBD1. The CDR3 spans 14 residues. Looked up from germline, CDR1 is SGHTA and CDR2 is FQGNSA. Trimming at V came to 6 bases and at J to 7 bases, leaving 8 bases not matched to a gene. The chain's CDR3 is CASSYTGVGEKLFF. The CDR3 DNA is TGTGCCAGCAGTTATACAGGGGTTGGTGAAAAACTGTTTTTT.

This chain links TRBV13 with TRBJ1-1; D is possibly TRBD1 (6 bases). The CDR3 is 15 residues long. V lost 5 bases and J 1 base, leaving 14 bases between the germline ends. Looked up from germline, CDR1 is PRHDT and CDR2 is FYEKMQ (reference sequence). CDR3 protein: CASSPTGQQNTEAFF. As DNA, the CDR3 is TGTGCCAGCAGCCCTACTGGACAGCAGAACACTGAAGCTTTCTTT.

The rearrangement joins TRBV10-1 to TRBJ2-1; 9 bases match TRBD2. After removal of 6 bases from V and 4 bases from J, the junction contained 4 bases not matched to a gene. CDR3 length: 14 amino acids. Germline values: CDR1 WNHNN, CDR2 SYGVQD (reference sequence). DNA for the CDR3: TGCGCCAGCAGCCTAGCGGGACCTTACAATGAGCAGTTCTTC. Translation gives CASSLAGPYNEQFF.

V and J are TRBV30 and TRBJ2-6; 8 bases fit TRBD1. V dropped 0 bases and J dropped 1; count of bases not matched to a gene: 8. The CDR3 length is 18 residues. Germline CDR1 GTSNPN, CDR2 SVGIG (reference sequence). The CDR3 DNA is TGTGCCTGGAGTGTACTTGGACAGGGCTCTTCTGGGGCCAACGTCCTGACTTTC. It translates to CAWSVLGQGSSGANVLTF. The whole variable domain, filled in from reference TRBV30 and TRBJ2-6, reads SQTIHQWPATLVQPVGSPLSLECTVEGTSNPNLYWYRQAAGRGLQLLFYSVGIGQISSEVPQNLSASRPQDRQFILSSKKLLLSDSGFYLCAWSVLGQGSSGANVLTFGAGSRLTVL.

This chain joins TRBV5-1 and TRBJ2-5; D not resolved. This CDR3 contains 13 residues. Looked up from germline, CDR1 is SGHRS and CDR2 is YFSETQ. The V and J ends lost 2 bases and 2 bases respectively, with 7 bases between them. CDR3 sequence (DNA): TGCGCCAGCAGCTTATTCAGTCAAGAGACCCAGTACTTC. This sequence encodes CASSLFSQETQYF.

V is TRBV6-2 or TRBV6-3 and J is TRBJ2-7, with D possibly matching TRBD1 (6 bases). This CDR3 region has 16 residues. Per the germline V gene, CDR1 is MNHEY and CDR2 is SVGEGT. V lost 0 bases to trimming and J lost 3 bases, with 15 bases between them. CDR3 sequence: CASSYSIGQTSYEQYF. For the CDR3, the DNA is TGTGCCAGCAGTTACTCGATTGGACAGACAAGCTACGAGCAGTACTTC.

This clone has a single count. This chain joins TRBV19 and TRBJ2-7, with a possible D match to TRBD1 (5 bases). There are 13 residues in the CDR3. V lost 5 bases and J lost 5, with 13 bases in between. Germline loops: CDR1 LNHDA, CDR2 SQIVND (reference sequence). This CDR3 is CASSPQGRHEQYF. The CDR3 DNA reads TGTGCCAGTAGTCCCCAGGGTCGGCACGAGCAGTACTTC.

This chain joins TRBV7-2 and TRBJ2-7; 12 nucleotides line up with TRBD2. Germline V lookup: CDR1 SGHTA, CDR2 FQGNSA. The V gene end was trimmed by 5 bases and the J gene end by 0 bases; junction bases not matched to a gene: 2. The CDR3 runs 15 residues. CDR3 nucleotide sequence: TGTGCCAGCAGCATGACTAGCGGGAGCTCCTACGAGCAGTACTTC. Protein product: CASSMTSGSSYEQYF. Together with reference TRBV7-2 and TRBJ2-7, the CDR3 gives the full variable domain: GAGVSQSPSNKVTEKGKDVELRCDPISGHTALYWYRQSLGQGLEFLIYFQGNSAPDKSGLPSDRFSAERTGGSVSTLTIQRTQQEDSAVYLCASSMTSGSSYEQYFGPGTRLTVT.

This chain links TRBV7-2 with TRBJ1-1; no definite D call. The CDR3 spans 14 residues. From germline, CDR1 is SGHTA and CDR2 FQGNSA. V lost 0 bases, J lost 2 bases, and 7 bases lay in between. The DNA of the CDR3 is TGTGCCAGCAGCTTAGCCGGGGATAACACTGAAGCTTTCTTT. This gives the protein CASSLAGDNTEAFF.

The chain's CDR3 is CASIEPSSYNEQFF. The CDR3 DNA reads TGTGCCAGCATCGAGCCAAGCTCCTACAATGAGCAGTTCTTC. This chain links TRBV2 with TRBJ2-1; D gene ambiguous. Germline CDR1 is SNHLY and CDR2 is FYNNEI. Trimming removed 7 bases from V and 0 bases from J, with 10 bases in between. The CDR3 runs 14 residues. Together with reference TRBV2 and TRBJ2-1, the CDR3 gives the full variable domain: EPEVTQTPSHQVTQMGQEVILRCVPISNHLYFYWYRQILGQKVEFLVSFYNNEISEKSEIFDDQFSVERPDGSNFTLKIRSTKLEDSAMYFCASIEPSSYNEQFFGPGTRLTVL.

The rearrangement uses TRBV5-5 and TRBJ2-7; TRBD1 aligns across 9 bases. Looked up from germline, CDR1 is SGHKS and CDR2 is YYEKEE (reference sequence). After removal of 1 base from V and 2 bases from J, the junction contained 1 base not matched to a gene. The CDR3 has 14 residues. This chain's CDR3 is CASSLTGGPYEQYF. The CDR3 nucleotides read TGTGCCAGCAGCTTGACAGGGGGCCCCTACGAGCAGTACTTC.

The genes are TRBV15 and TRBJ1-5, with no clear D. Looked up from germline, CDR1 is LNHNV and CDR2 is YYDKDF (reference sequence). The CDR3 totals 17 residues. V was trimmed by 0 bases and J by 2 bases, leaving 14 bases between them. In DNA form, the CDR3 reads TGTGCCACCAGCAGAGAATGGGCCAGGTCGGGCAATCAGCCCCAGCATTTT. This sequence encodes CATSREWARSGNQPQHF.

This sequence joins TRBV24-1 and TRBJ2-2; TRBD2 matches at 9 bases. The germline gives CDR1 KGHDR, CDR2 SFDVKD. V lost 4 bases to trimming and J lost 0 bases; unmatched junction nucleotides: 5. This CDR3 spans 17 amino acids. CDR3 coding DNA: TGTGCCACCAGTGACTCGACTAGCGGCTCGAACACCGGGGAGCTGTTTTTT. This translates into CATSDSTSGSNTGELFF.

The V call is TRBV5-6, the J call TRBJ1-4; possibly TRBD1 for D (6 bases). The CDR3 runs to 15 residues. V dropped 3 bases and J dropped 6 bases, with 15 bases sitting between them. The germline CDR1 and CDR2 sequences are SGHDT and YYEEEE. The CDR3 DNA reads as TGTGCCAGCAGCTCACAGGGATTTTGGTATGAAAAACTGTTTTTT. Translation: CASSSQGFWYEKLFF.

V and J are TRBV7-9 and TRBJ2-1; a possible D gene is TRBD1 (6 bases). Looked up from germline, CDR1 is SEHNR and CDR2 is FQNEAQ (reference sequence). The V and J ends lost 2 bases and 2 bases respectively, with 19 bases between them. CDR3 length equals 18 residues. CDR3 nucleotides: TGTGCCAGCAGCTTACTCCTTCCCCGGGACACCCCCTACAATGAGCAGTTCTTC. Protein sequence: CASSLLLPRDTPYNEQFF.

The chain recombines TRBV5-4 with TRBJ1-6; D not certain. CDR3 size: 15 residues. Trimming removed 0 bases from V and 5 bases from J, with 9 bases in between. Germline-derived CDR1 and CDR2 are SGHNT and YYREEE (reference sequence). The DNA of the CDR3 is TGTGCCAGCAGCTTGGTAGCTGGAAATAATTCACCCCTCCACTTT. This gives the protein CASSLVAGNNSPLHF. Full variable domain (remainder filled in from reference TRBV5-4 and TRBJ1-6): ETGVTQSPTHLIKTRGQQVTLRCSSQSGHNTVSWYQQALGQGPQFIFQYYREEENGRGNFPPRFSGLQFPNYSSELNVNALELDDSALYLCASSLVAGNNSPLHFGNGTRLTVT.

This rearrangement joins TRBV28 to TRBJ1-1, with a weak D call TRBD1 (6 bases). Germline loops: CDR1 MDHEN, CDR2 SYDVKM. This CDR3 spans 14 amino acids. V was shortened by 3 bases and J by 3 bases, with 11 bases between the two germline ends. The CDR3 protein is CASSLGRGDTEAFF. CDR3 DNA: TGTGCCAGCAGTTTGGGCAGGGGAGACACTGAAGCTTTCTTT.

The chain joins TRBV10-3 to TRBJ1-5, with a weak D call TRBD1 (5 bases). V was shortened by 3 bases and J by 5 bases, with 11 bases between the two germline ends. Germline CDR1 ENHRY, CDR2 SYGVKD. This CDR3 has 14 amino acids. Written as DNA, the CDR3 is TGTGCCATCAGTGACCACGAAGGGGATCAGCCCCAGCATTTT. Protein: CAISDHEGDQPQHF.

J is TRBJ2-3 and V is TRBV7-3, with a weak D call TRBD1 (6 bases). The V end was cut by 4 bases, the J end by 3 bases, with 14 bases between. CDR1 is SGHTA and CDR2 is FQGTGA in the germline V gene. There are 15 residues in the CDR3. Here the CDR3 reads CASSSLGGGTDTQYF. The CDR3 region has the DNA TGTGCCAGCAGCTCCCTAGGGGGTGGGACAGATACGCAGTATTTT.